One sample yielded the 19 T cell receptor beta chains listed below, sequenced in a study of shared clonotypes between healthy human individuals. Sequencing used immunoSEQ multiplex PCR; TCRdb keeps in-frame clones, though not all of them. Among 2 million to 2.5 million clones listed, around 95% were seen once. Input material: naive CD4+ T cells sorted from blood. The subset is: CD45RA+ positively selected. These receptors were obtained from a man aged 18 to 30 in good health.

Remarks on this clone: The same CDR3 can be traced to other DNA sequences in this sample. The V gene is TRBV5-6, the J gene TRBJ2-7; 7 nucleotides agree with TRBD1. The CDR3 runs to 15 residues. V lost 0 bases to trimming and J lost 0 bases; unmatched junction nucleotides: 3. Germline V CDR1 and CDR2: SGHDT, YYEEEE. CDR3 DNA sequence: TGTGCCAGCAGCTTGGCCGGGACAGCCTCCTACGAGCAGTACTTC. Amino acid sequence: CASSLAGTASYEQYF.

The chain is built from TRBV7-9 and TRBJ2-3; TRBD2 is a possible D gene (5 bases). The CDR3 covers 16 residues. CDR1 is SEHNR and CDR2 is FQNEAQ in the germline V gene (reference sequence). V was clipped by 5 bases and J by 0 bases, with 15 bases between them. CDR3 region: CASSLIRTGSTDTQYF. The CDR3 nucleotides are TGTGCCAGCAGCCTTATTCGGACGGGGAGCACAGATACGCAGTATTTT.

The chain links TRBV10-3 to TRBJ2-5, with 14 bases that match TRBD2. Germline lookup yields CDR1 ENHRY and CDR2 SYGVKD. Trimming took 6 bases from V and 4 from J; bases not matched to a gene: 1. The CDR3 is made up of 14 amino acids. CDR3 residues: CAIRGTSGGETQYF. Here the CDR3 DNA reads TGTGCCATCAGAGGGACTAGCGGGGGAGAGACCCAGTACTTC.

The rearrangement uses TRBV4-3 and TRBJ2-6; unclear D gene. The V end was cut by 0 bases, the J end by 0 bases, with 9 bases between. Germline V gene lookup returns CDR1 LGHNA and CDR2 YSLEER. The CDR3 runs 17 residues. The CDR3 protein is CASSQEVGRSGANVLTF. CDR3 DNA: TGCGCCAGCAGCCAAGAGGTAGGGCGCTCTGGGGCCAACGTCCTGACTTTC.

This chain links TRBV7-6 with TRBJ1-6, with D maybe TRBD1 (5 bases). The CDR3 is 18 amino acids. The V and J ends lost 5 bases and 2 bases respectively, with 19 bases between them. Germline loops: CDR1 SGHVS, CDR2 FNYEAQ. DNA for the CDR3: TGTGCCAGCAGCCCCAGGGACCGGAGCTTCCCCTATAATTCACCCCTCCACTTT. This gives the protein CASSPRDRSFPYNSPLHF.

V gene TRBV7-2 combines with J gene TRBJ2-1; 11 nucleotides align to TRBD1. CDR1 and CDR2 (germline): SGHTA, FQGNSA. Trimming cost V 8 bases and J 6 bases; bases outside gene matches: 6. This CDR3 spans 14 amino acids. The CDR3 spells CASGQGANINEQFF. CDR3 DNA sequence: TGTGCCAGCGGACAGGGGGCGAATATCAATGAGCAGTTCTTC. The complete variable domain, with remaining parts taken from reference TRBV7-2 and TRBJ2-1, reads GAGVSQSPSNKVTEKGKDVELRCDPISGHTALYWYRQSLGQGLEFLIYFQGNSAPDKSGLPSDRFSAERTGGSVSTLTIQRTQQEDSAVYLCASGQGANINEQFFGPGTRLTVL.

The chain is built from TRBV10-3 and TRBJ1-1; D not resolved. The CDR3 consists of 14 residues. V was shortened by 6 bases and J by 3 bases, with 14 bases between the two germline ends. The germline V gene has CDR1 ENHRY and CDR2 SYGVKD. The CDR3: CAIRSSGDHTEAFF. CDR3 coding DNA: TGTGCCATCAGGTCTAGCGGAGACCACACTGAAGCTTTCTTT.

The chain joins TRBV5-6 to TRBJ2-7; D gene ambiguous. The ends were cut back, 2 bases at V and 1 base at J, with 10 bases in the middle. The CDR3 totals 14 residues. The V gene's germline CDR1 is SGHDT and CDR2 YYEEEE. CDR3 DNA sequence: TGTGCCAGCAGCTTTGAGTTCAGGTCCTACGAGCAGTACTTC. The encoded protein is CASSFEFRSYEQYF.

The chain is built from TRBV7-9 and TRBJ2-7; 8 bases align to TRBD2. The V gene's germline CDR1 is SEHNR and CDR2 FQNEAQ (reference sequence). V lost 5 bases, J lost 3 bases, and 6 bases stayed unmatched. This CDR3 is 14 amino acids long. This chain's CDR3 is CASSPGLAHYEQYF. In nucleotides, the CDR3 is TGTGCCAGCAGCCCCGGACTAGCCCACTACGAGCAGTACTTC.

This clone has just one count. This rearrangement joins TRBV5-6 to TRBJ1-1; no firm D call. Trimming stripped 3 bases from V and 7 bases from J, with 10 bases between. CDR1 SGHDT and CDR2 YYEEEE come from the germline V gene. The CDR3 is 12 amino acids. The CDR3 reads CASSWRPNEAFF. The CDR3 nucleotides are TGTGCCAGCAGCTGGAGACCTAATGAAGCTTTCTTT.

This clone was detected only a few times. This chain links TRBV27 with TRBJ1-6; 7 bases align to TRBD1. J gave up 1 base and V 7 bases, and 10 bases lay outside the gene matches. Germline assignment: CDR1 MNHEY and CDR2 SMNVEV (reference sequence). The CDR3 is 17 residues long. The CDR3 coding sequence is TGTGCCAGCACCCTTTCTACAGGGGCGTCCTATAATTCACCCCTCCACTTT. Its protein is CASTLSTGASYNSPLHF.

The chain couples TRBV30 to TRBJ1-6, with D uncertain. The ends were cut back, 4 bases at V and 5 bases at J, with 12 bases in the middle. From germline, CDR1 is GTSNPN and CDR2 SVGIG (reference sequence). This CDR3 spans 14 amino acids. The CDR3 DNA follows: TGTGCCTGGACCGGCAGTCCACATAATTCACCCCTCCACTTT. It yields the protein CAWTGSPHNSPLHF.

This rearrangement joins TRBV18 to TRBJ1-1; a possible D gene is TRBD1 (5 bases). Trimming pared 6 bases from V and 1 base from J, leaving 9 bases between. Germline V lookup: CDR1 KGHSH, CDR2 LQKENI. The CDR3 sequence is 13 residues long. CDR3 region: CASSQGTNTEAFF. The CDR3 bases are TGTGCCAGCTCCCAGGGTACGAACACTGAAGCTTTCTTT.

CDR3 in DNA: TGTGCCTGGAGTGTACGGGGGGAACTGGGGGCTTTCTTT. Translating it yields CAWSVRGELGAFF. The chain recombines TRBV30 with TRBJ1-1; perhaps TRBD1 as D (5 bases). CDR1 and CDR2 from the germline V gene are GTSNPN and SVGIG (reference sequence). This CDR3 region has 13 residues. V dropped 0 bases and J dropped 11 bases, with 16 bases sitting between them. The entire variable domain, with the rest obtained from reference TRBV30 and TRBJ1-1, is as follows: SQTIHQWPATLVQPVGSPLSLECTVEGTSNPNLYWYRQAAGRGLQLLFYSVGIGQISSEVPQNLSASRPQDRQFILSSKKLLLSDSGFYLCAWSVRGELGAFFGQGTRLTVV.

The J gene is TRBJ2-1, the V gene TRBV18; D is unresolved. V gave up 3 bases and J gave up 8 bases, with 14 bases separating them. The CDR3 length is 14 residues. Germline CDR1 and CDR2: KGHSH and LQKENI. Written as DNA, the CDR3 is TGTGCCAGCTCACCTACGAGCTTTACAGATGAGCAGTTCTTC. Translation gives CASSPTSFTDEQFF.

The V call is TRBV6-5, the J call TRBJ2-2; D tentatively fits TRBD1 or TRBD2 (6 bases each). This CDR3 has 16 residues. CDR1 and CDR2 from the germline V gene are MNHEY and SVGAGI. Trimming cost V 0 bases and J 4 bases, with 12 bases left between them. The CDR3 reads CASSYSSGASTGELFF. CDR3 DNA: TGTGCCAGCAGTTACTCCTCGGGGGCGAGCACCGGGGAGCTGTTTTTT.

As regards this clone: The sample holds other DNA sequences that translate to the same CDR3. The chain employs TRBV5-1 and TRBJ2-5; 8 nucleotides agree with TRBD1. V lost 4 bases and J lost 5; bases outside the gene matches: 4. The CDR3 length is 13 residues. Germline V gene data show CDR1 as SGHRS and CDR2 as YFSETQ. The CDR3 reads CASSTTGEETQYF. CDR3 sequence (DNA): TGCGCCAGCAGCACGACAGGGGAGGAGACCCAGTACTTC. Drawing the rest from reference TRBV5-1 and TRBJ2-5, the complete variable domain is KAGVTQTPRYLIKTRGQQVTLSCSPISGHRSVSWYQQTPGQGLQFLFEYFSETQRNKGNFPGRFSGRQFSNSRSEMNVSTLELGDSALYLCASSTTGEETQYFGPGTRLLVL.

In regard to this clone: The same CDR3 can be traced to other DNA sequences in this sample. The V call is TRBV30, the J call TRBJ2-7, with unresolved D. Trimming shortened V by 0 bases and J by 1 base, and 7 bases separated the two germline ends. The CDR3 consists of 13 residues. From germline, CDR1 is GTSNPN and CDR2 SVGIG (reference sequence). The CDR3 nucleotides read TGTGCCTGGAGTGTTGGGGTGTCCTACGAGCAGTACTTC. This encodes CAWSVGVSYEQYF.

The CDR3 loop is CASSQAGHSFQPQHF. CDR3 sequence (DNA): TGCGCCAGCAGCCAAGCGGGACACTCTTTTCAGCCCCAGCATTTT. The chain carries TRBV4-1 and TRBJ1-5; TRBD1 might be the D (6 bases). This CDR3 is 15 amino acids long. From germline, CDR1 is MGHRA and CDR2 YSYEKL. V lost 1 base, J lost 6 bases, and 13 bases lay in between.